This T cell receptor beta chain was recorded in a study of blood T cell repertoires in COVID-19. Looking at the study overall: Donors in the United States, Italy and Spain gave samples during acute or convalescent COVID-19. T cells, B-cell-depleted T cells, or PBMCs provided the cDNA or gDNA that served as material.

As originally analysed: Amplification of reference gene primers was used by the study to estimate nucleated cell counts. Libraries were prepared by immunoSEQ multiplex PCR; TCRdb keeps only in-frame clonotypes and omits some of them. V and J calls and clone size follow that table, whereas D and trimming were derived from the DNA. Altogether around 150,000 clones are present, roughly nine tenths being singletons, with the ten largest covering approximately 2.9%. Germline CDR1 reads SGHVS; CDR2 reads FQNEAQ. The CDR3 runs to 19 residues. The junction had 18 bases not matched to a gene; V was cut back by 5 bases and J by 0 bases.

Sequences were obtained from peripheral blood. The chain has TRBV7-8 and TRBJ2-7; 8 bases fit TRBD2. The receptor comes from a man between 60 and 70 years old with acute or convalescent COVID-19. The CDR3 sequence is CASSPAGSGVVKSSYEQYF. The CDR3, as DNA: TGTGCCAGCAGCCCCGCAGGTAGCGGGGTGGTCAAGAGCTCCTACGAGCAGTACTTC.